This T cell receptor beta chain is drawn from a study of T-cell reconstitution after alpha-beta-depleted transplantation in children. Preparing the TCRbeta library involved the use of unique molecular identifiers. TCRdb reanalysed the PCR reads using MiXCR and keeps one entry per CDR3 protein. Of 190,000 or so distinct CDR3 sequences in the sample, about 6.4% were seen once. This clonotype was seen ten or more times. Between the trimmed V and J ends, which lost 0 bases and 0 bases, there was a span of 13 bases. Germline V gives CDR1 DFQATT, CDR2 SNEGSKA (reference sequence). The CDR3 consists of 16 residues.

The clonotype was recovered from a human donor who donated a stem cell graft to a child with Wiskott-Aldrich syndrome. The V gene is TRBV20-1, the J gene TRBJ2-3; a weak D match, TRBD2 (5 bases). Sample: PBMCs from the stem cell graft donor, taken from the stem cell graft. The DNA of the CDR3 is TGCAGTGCTAGAGATCTTGCCCGGACTAGCACAGATACGCAGTATTTT. Translation gives CSARDLARTSTDTQYF.